This TCR beta chain was observed in a study of response to subunit inactivated influenza vaccine. Study-wide findings and caveats: Few additional T cells are recruited per seasonal influenza vaccination, authors suggested.

TCRdb analysed the RT-PCR reads with MiXCR anew, one entry per CDR3 protein. The data hold 500,000 to 550,000 distinct CDR3 sequences, with 6.5% to 8% observed a single time. CDR3 length: 14 residues. Losses at the gene ends were 4 bases for V and 4 bases for J; bases not matched to a gene: 6. Germline-derived CDR1 and CDR2 are DFQATT and SNEGSKA (reference sequence). As for this clonotype: Its cognate antigen is unknown.

The V gene is TRBV20-1, the J gene TRBJ2-2, with 7 bases aligning to TRBD1. The sample in question was PBMCs from blood, obtained 23 months after vaccination. The TCR sequence derives from a man aged 45 to 75 who received an inactivated influenza vaccine. CDR3 in DNA: TGCAGTGCTAAAAGGGGGCGGGTCACCGGGGAGCTGTTTTTT. Its protein product is CSAKRGRVTGELFF.